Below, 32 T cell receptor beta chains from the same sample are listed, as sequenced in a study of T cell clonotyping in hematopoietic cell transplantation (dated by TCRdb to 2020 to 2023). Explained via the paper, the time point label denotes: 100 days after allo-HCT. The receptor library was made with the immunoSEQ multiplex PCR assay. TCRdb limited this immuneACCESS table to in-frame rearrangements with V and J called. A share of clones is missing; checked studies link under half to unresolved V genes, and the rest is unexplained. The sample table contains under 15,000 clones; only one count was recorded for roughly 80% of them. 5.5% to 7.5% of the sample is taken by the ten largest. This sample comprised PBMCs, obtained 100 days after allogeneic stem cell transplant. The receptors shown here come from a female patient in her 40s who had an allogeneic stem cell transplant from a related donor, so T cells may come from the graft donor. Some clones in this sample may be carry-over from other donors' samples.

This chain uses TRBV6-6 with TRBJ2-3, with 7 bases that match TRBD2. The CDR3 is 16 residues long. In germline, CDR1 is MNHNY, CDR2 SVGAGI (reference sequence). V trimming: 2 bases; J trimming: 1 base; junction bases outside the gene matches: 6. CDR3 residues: CASSYGGSTGTDTQYF. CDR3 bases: TGTGCCAGCAGTTACGGCGGGAGCACAGGCACAGATACGCAGTATTTT.

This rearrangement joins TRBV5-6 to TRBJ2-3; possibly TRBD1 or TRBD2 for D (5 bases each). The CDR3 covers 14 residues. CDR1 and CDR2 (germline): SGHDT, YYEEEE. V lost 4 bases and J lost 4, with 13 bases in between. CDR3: CASSPGGTPDTQYF. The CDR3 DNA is TGTGCCAGCAGCCCCGGTGGGACCCCAGATACGCAGTATTTT.

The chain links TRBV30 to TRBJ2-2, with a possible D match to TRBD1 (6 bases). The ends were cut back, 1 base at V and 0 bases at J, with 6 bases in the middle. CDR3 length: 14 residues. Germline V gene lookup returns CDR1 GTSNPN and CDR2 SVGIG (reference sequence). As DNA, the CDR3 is TGTGCCTGGAGTGGGACAGCGAACACCGGGGAGCTGTTTTTT. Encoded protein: CAWSGTANTGELFF.

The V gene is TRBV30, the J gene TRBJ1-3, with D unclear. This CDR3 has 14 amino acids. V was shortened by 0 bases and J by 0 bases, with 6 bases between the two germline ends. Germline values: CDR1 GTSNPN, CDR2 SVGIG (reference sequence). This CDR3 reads CAWSVNHSGNTIYF. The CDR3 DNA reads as TGTGCCTGGAGTGTTAACCACTCTGGAAACACCATATATTTT.

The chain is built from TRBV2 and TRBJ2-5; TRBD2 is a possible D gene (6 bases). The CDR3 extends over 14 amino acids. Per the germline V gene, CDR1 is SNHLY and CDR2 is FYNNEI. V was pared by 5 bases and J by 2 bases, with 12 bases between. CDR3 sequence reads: CASSSETSQETQYF. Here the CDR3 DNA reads TGTGCCAGCAGTTCCGAGACTAGTCAAGAGACCCAGTACTTC.

The CDR3 region has the DNA TGTGCCAGCAGCGTAGATGGGGGGTTTTACAATGAGCAGTTCTTC. Translated, it gives CASSVDGGFYNEQFF. This chain connects TRBV9 to TRBJ2-1; the D gene is possibly TRBD2 (6 bases). Trimming took 0 bases from V and 4 from J, leaving 11 bases between them. This CDR3 region has 15 residues. Per germline, CDR1 SGDLS and CDR2 YYNGEE.

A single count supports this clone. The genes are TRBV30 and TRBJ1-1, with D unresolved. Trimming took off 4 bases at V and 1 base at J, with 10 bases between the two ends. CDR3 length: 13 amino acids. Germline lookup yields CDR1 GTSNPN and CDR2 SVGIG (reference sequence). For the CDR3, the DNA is TGTGCCTGGACTAGGGAATCGAACACTGAAGCTTTCTTT. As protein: CAWTRESNTEAFF.

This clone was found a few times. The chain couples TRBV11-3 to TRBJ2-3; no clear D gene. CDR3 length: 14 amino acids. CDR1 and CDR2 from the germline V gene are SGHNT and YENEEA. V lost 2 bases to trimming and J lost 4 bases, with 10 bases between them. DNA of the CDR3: TGTGCCAGCAGCTTAAGGGCTTCCCCAGATACGCAGTATTTT. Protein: CASSLRASPDTQYF.

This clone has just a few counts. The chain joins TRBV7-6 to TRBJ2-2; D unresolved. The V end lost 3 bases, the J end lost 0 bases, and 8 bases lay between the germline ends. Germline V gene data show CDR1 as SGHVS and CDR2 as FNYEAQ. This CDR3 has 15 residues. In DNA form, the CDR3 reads TGTGCCAGCAGCTTCTACTCAACGAACACCGGGGAGCTGTTTTTT. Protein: CASSFYSTNTGELFF.

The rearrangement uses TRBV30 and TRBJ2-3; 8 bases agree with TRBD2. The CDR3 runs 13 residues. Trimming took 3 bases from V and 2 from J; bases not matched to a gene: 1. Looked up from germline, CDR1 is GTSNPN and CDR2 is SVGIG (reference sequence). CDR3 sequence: CAWRTSATDTQYF. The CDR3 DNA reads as TGTGCCTGGAGGACTAGCGCCACAGATACGCAGTATTTT.

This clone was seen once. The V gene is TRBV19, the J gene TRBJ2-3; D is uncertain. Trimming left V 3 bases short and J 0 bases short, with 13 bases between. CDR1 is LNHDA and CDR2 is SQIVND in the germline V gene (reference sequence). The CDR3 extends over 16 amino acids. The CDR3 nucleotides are TGTGCCAGTAGTATCGCGGCAGGCTTTAGCACAGATACGCAGTATTTT. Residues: CASSIAAGFSTDTQYF.

Here the CDR3 reads CASSGKRGISYNEQFF. In nucleotides, the CDR3 is TGTGCCAGCAGCGGCAAAAGGGGGATAAGCTACAATGAGCAGTTCTTC. This chain joins TRBV7-2 and TRBJ2-1; TRBD1 is a possible D gene (6 bases). The CDR3 covers 16 residues. Trimming left V 5 bases short and J 3 bases short, with 17 bases between. Germline V gene lookup returns CDR1 SGHTA and CDR2 FQGNSA.

The DNA of the CDR3 is TGTGCCATTCCTCAGCAGGGGGCAGTTGTTGGCTACACCTTC. Translated: CAIPQQGAVVGYTF. The chain recombines TRBV6-1 with TRBJ1-2, with 8 bases aligning to TRBD1. The germline gives CDR1 MNHNS, CDR2 SASEGT. The CDR3 is 14 amino acids. After removal of 10 bases from V and 7 bases from J, the junction contained 14 bases not matched to a gene.

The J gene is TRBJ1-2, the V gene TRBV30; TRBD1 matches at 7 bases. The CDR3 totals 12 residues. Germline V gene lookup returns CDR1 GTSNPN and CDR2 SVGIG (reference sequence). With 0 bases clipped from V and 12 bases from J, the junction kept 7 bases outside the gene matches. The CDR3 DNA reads TGTGCCTGGAGTGTACGGAAGGGGGCCGACACCTTC. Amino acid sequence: CAWSVRKGADTF.

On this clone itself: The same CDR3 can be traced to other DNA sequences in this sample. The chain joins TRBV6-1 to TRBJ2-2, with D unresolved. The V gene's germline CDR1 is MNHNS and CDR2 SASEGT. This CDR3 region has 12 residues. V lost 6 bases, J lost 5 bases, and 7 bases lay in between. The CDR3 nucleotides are TGTGCCAGCAGCCGGACGACCGGGGAGCTGTTTTTT. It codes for CASSRTTGELFF.

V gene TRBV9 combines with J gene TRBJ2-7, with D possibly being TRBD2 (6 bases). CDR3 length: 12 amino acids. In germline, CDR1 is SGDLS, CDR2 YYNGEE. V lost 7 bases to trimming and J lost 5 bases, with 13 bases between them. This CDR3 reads CASGEEGHEQYF. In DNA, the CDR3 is TGTGCCAGCGGCGAGGAGGGACACGAGCAGTACTTC. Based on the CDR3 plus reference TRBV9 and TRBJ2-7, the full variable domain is DSGVTQTPKHLITATGQRVTLRCSPRSGDLSVYWYQQSLDQGLQFLIQYYNGEERAKGNILERFSAQQFPDLHSELNLSSLELGDSALYFCASGEEGHEQYFGPGTRLTVT.

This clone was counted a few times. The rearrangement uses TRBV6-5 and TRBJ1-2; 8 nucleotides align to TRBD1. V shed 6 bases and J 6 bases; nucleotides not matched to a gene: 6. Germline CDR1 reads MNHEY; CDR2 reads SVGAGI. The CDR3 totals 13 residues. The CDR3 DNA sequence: TGTGCCAGCAGCCCCGGACAGGGCCATGGCTACACCTTC. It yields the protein CASSPGQGHGYTF.

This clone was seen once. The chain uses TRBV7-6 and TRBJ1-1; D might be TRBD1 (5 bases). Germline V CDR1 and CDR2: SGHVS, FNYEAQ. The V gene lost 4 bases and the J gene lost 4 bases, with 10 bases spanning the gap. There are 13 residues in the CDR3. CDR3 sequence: CASSSAGVTEAFF. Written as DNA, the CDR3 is TGTGCCAGCAGCTCCGCGGGGGTCACTGAAGCTTTCTTT.

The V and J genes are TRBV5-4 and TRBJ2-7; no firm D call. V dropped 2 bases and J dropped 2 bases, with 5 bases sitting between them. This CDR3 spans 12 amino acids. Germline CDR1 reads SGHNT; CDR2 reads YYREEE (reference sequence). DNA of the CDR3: TGTGCCAGCAGCTTAATCCCCTACGAGCAGTACTTC. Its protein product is CASSLIPYEQYF.

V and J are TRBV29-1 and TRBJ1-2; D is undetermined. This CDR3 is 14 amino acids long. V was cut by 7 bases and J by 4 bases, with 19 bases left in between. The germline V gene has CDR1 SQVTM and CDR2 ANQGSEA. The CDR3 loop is CSAPPGGRIYGYTF. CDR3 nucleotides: TGCAGCGCTCCCCCGGGAGGCAGGATCTATGGCTACACCTTC.

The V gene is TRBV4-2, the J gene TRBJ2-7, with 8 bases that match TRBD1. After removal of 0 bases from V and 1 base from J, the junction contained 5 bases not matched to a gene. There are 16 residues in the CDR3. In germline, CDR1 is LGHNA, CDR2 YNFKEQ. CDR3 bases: TGTGCCAGCAGCCAAGATTGGGACAGGTGGTCCTACGAGCAGTACTTC. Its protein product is CASSQDWDRWSYEQYF.

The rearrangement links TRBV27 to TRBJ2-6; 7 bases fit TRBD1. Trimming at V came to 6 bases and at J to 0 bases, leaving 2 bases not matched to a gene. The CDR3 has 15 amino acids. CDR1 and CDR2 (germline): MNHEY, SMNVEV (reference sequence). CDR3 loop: CASRRQGSGANVLTF. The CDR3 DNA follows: TGTGCCAGCAGGAGACAGGGCTCTGGGGCCAACGTCCTGACTTTC.

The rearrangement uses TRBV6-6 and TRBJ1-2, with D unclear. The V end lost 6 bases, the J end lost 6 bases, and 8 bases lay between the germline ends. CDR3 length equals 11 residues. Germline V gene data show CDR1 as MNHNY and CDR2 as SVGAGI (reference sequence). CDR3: CASSSFDGYTF. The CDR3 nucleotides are TGTGCCAGCAGCTCCTTCGATGGCTACACCTTC.

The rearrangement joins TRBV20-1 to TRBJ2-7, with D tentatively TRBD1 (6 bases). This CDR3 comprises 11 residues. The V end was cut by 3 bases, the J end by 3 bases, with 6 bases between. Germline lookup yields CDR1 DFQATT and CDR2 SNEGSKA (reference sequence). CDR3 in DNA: TGCAGTGCTAGGACAGGCTACGAGCAGTACTTC. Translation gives CSARTGYEQYF.

This CDR3 reads CASSLGDSPLHF. The CDR3 nucleotides are TGTGCCAGCAGCTTAGGCGATTCACCCCTCCACTTT. The genes are TRBV7-9 and TRBJ1-6; D remains unclear. V was shortened by 1 base and J by 8 bases, with 3 bases between the two germline ends. The V gene's germline CDR1 is SEHNR and CDR2 FQNEAQ (reference sequence). The CDR3 has 12 amino acids.

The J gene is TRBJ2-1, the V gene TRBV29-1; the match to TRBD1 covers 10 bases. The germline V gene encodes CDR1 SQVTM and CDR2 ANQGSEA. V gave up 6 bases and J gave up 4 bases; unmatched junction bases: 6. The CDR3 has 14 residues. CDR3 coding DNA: TGCAGCGTCTCCGGGACAGGGGTATACAATGAGCAGTTCTTC. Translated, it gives CSVSGTGVYNEQFF.

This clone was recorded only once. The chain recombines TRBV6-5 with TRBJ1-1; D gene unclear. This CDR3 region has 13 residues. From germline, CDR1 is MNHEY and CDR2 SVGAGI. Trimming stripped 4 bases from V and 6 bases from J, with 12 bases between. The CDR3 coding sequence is TGTGCCAGCAGTTCCGAATCTTTTGCTGAAGCTTTCTTT. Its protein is CASSSESFAEAFF.

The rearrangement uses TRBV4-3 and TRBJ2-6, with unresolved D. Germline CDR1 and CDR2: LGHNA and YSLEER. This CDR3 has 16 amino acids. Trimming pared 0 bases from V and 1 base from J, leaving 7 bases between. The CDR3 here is CASSQDHDSGANVLTF. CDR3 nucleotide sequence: TGCGCCAGCAGCCAAGACCACGATTCTGGGGCCAACGTCCTGACTTTC.

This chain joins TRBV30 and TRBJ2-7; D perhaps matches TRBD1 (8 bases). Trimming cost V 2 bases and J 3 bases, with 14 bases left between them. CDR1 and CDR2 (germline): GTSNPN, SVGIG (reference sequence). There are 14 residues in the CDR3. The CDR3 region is CAWSKAGQVYEQYF. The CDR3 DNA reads TGTGCCTGGAGTAAAGCGGGACAGGTCTACGAGCAGTACTTC. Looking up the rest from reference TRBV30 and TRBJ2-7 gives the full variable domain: SQTIHQWPATLVQPVGSPLSLECTVEGTSNPNLYWYRQAAGRGLQLLFYSVGIGQISSEVPQNLSASRPQDRQFILSSKKLLLSDSGFYLCAWSKAGQVYEQYFGPGTRLTVT.

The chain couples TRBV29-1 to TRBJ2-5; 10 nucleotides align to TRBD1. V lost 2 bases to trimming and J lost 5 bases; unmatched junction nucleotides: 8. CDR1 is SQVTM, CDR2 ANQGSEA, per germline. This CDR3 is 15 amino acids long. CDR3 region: CSVEWDRGPWETQYF. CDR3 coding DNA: TGCAGCGTTGAATGGGACAGGGGTCCATGGGAGACCCAGTACTTC.

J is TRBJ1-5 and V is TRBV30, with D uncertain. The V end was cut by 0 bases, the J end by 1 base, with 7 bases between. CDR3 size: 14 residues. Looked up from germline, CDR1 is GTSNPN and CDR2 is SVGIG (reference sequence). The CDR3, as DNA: TGTGCCTGGAGTGTACAGTACAGCAATCAGCCCCAGCATTTT. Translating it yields CAWSVQYSNQPQHF. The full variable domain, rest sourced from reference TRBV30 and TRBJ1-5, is SQTIHQWPATLVQPVGSPLSLECTVEGTSNPNLYWYRQAAGRGLQLLFYSVGIGQISSEVPQNLSASRPQDRQFILSSKKLLLSDSGFYLCAWSVQYSNQPQHFGDGTRLSIL.

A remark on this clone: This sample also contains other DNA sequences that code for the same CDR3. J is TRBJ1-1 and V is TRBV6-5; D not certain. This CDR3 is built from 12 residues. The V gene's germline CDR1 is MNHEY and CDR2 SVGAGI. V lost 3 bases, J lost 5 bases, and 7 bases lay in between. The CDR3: CASSYGGTEAFF. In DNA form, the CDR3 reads TGTGCCAGCAGTTATGGAGGGACTGAAGCTTTCTTT.